The clone carrying this T cell receptor beta chain has just a few counts. Its antigen is still unknown. This sample was included in a study of identical twins. General study points: Twins shared beta out-of-frame sequences in excess, but this excess was weaker. Those out-of-frame alpha sequences shared by twins showed an excess of low generation probability. Models predicted too little out-of-frame TCR alpha sharing in monozygotic twins.

TCRdb recomputed calls from the 5' RACE reads with MiXCR, one row per CDR3 protein. In the table there are 200,000 to 300,000 distinct CDR3 sequences, roughly an eighth of which are singletons. The germline V gene has CDR1 DFQATT and CDR2 SNEGSKA (reference sequence). The CDR3 is made up of 14 amino acids. Trimming removed 3 bases from V and 4 bases from J, with 15 bases in between. This sample also appeared in a second study, on yellow fever vaccine responses in identical twins.

The clonotype comes from a woman under 30 in good health. The chain employs TRBV20-1 and TRBJ1-2; TRBD1 might be the D (5 bases). Input material: memory (CD45RO+) T cells sorted from blood. CDR3 sequence reads: CSASVPGRIYGYTF. In DNA, the CDR3 is TGCAGTGCTAGTGTGCCAGGGAGGATCTATGGCTACACCTTC.